By sample fraction, the clone carrying this T cell receptor (beta chain) is medium-sized (0.01 to 0.1%). The target antigen is unknown. This CDR3 is built from 14 residues. V was cut by 4 bases and J by 2 bases, with 12 bases left in between. This sample stems from a study of immune heterogeneity within non-small cell lung tumors. Multiplex PCR relied on 32 V and 13 J primers to amplify TCR beta CDR3. Each CDR3 protein is one row after TCRdb ran MiXCR on the multiplex PCR reads. The sample yields 14,000 to 15,000 distinct CDR3 sequences, around 28% seen once. Samples each supplied about 650 ng of bulk tumor genomic DNA as template. Widely spaced biopsies, several per primary tumor, were obtained at surgery. With untreated, newly diagnosed non-small cell lung cancer, the patients went on to undergo curative surgery. Study-level results: Tumor sites in a patient shared identical dominant CDR3 beta clonotypes and also carried site-unique high-frequency clones.

The sample comprised lung tumor tissue. The sequence came from a man between 40 and 49 years old with non-small cell lung cancer. The rearrangement joins TRBV12-3 or TRBV12-4 to TRBJ2-7; D possibly corresponds to TRBD1 (6 bases). CDR3 nucleotide sequence: TGTGCCAGCAGTTCCAGGGGAAAACCCTACGAGCAGTACTTC. Translating gives CASSSRGKPYEQYF.